The clone carrying this T cell receptor (beta chain) was seen repeatedly, ten times or more. Its cognate antigen is unknown. The data stem from a study of T cells after yellow fever vaccination. For the study at large: SMART-Seq v4 Ultra Low Input prepared libraries from low-cell fractions.

A process of 5'RACE template switching, which added a universal primer site and UMIs, was used to make TCR cDNA. TCRdb re-called the 5' RACE reads through MiXCR, storing one row per CDR3 protein. Of about 260,000 distinct CDR3 sequences in the sample, 5.2% are singletons; the top ten hold about 3.5%. Broader study findings: The booster response re-showed most primary clones: around 97% CD4, approximately 90% CD8.

The CDR3 loop spans 13 amino acids. Trimming pared 1 base from V and 4 bases from J, leaving 6 bases between. The V gene's germline CDR1 is SGHAT and CDR2 FQDESV (reference sequence). J is TRBJ2-3 and V is TRBV11-1; D is ambiguous. This clonotype originated in a man aged 18 to 30 who received the YFV17D yellow fever vaccine. Sequencing was performed on CD4+ T cells sorted from PBMCs, taken on the day of the yellow fever booster vaccination. CDR3 amino acids: CASSLGPADTQYF. The CDR3 bases are TGTGCCAGCAGCTTAGGGCCCGCAGATACGCAGTATTTT. Full variable domain (remainder filled in from reference TRBV11-1 and TRBJ2-3): EAEVAQSPRYKITEKSQAVAFWCDPISGHATLYWYRQILGQGPELLVQFQDESVVDDSQLPKDRFSAERLKGVDSTLKIQPAELGDSAMYLCASSLGPADTQYFGPGTRLTVL.